This TCR beta chain derives from a study of T cell responses to AZD1222 COVID-19 vaccine. Germline assignment: CDR1 MNHEY and CDR2 SVGAGI. This CDR3 has 13 amino acids. The V and J ends lost 5 bases and 4 bases respectively, with 11 bases between them. Comments on this clone: The antigen is undetermined.

Study-wide results and caveats: There were mostly white British donors and more females than males, and clonal diversity was possibly underestimated. The study found vaccine-associated CD4 TCRs spanning spike, dominant at 160-218 and 743-854. It was only a handful of AZD1222 recipients who were seropositive at baseline. Vaccination with two AZD1222 doses was followed by a rise in Spike-specific TCR breadth and depth.

TCRdb's copy holds only in-frame clones and misses some; the assay was immunoSEQ multiplex PCR. The sample consists of more than 85,000 clones, about 95% of them appearing once. The specimen was peripheral blood, collected 28 days after the second AZD1222 dose. The rearrangement links TRBV6-5 to TRBJ1-2; weak D call: TRBD1 (6 bases). The source is an adult who received the AZD1222 COVID-19 vaccine. Here the CDR3 reads CASSRRDTYGYTF. In nucleotides, the CDR3 is TGTGCCAGCAGTCGCCGGGACACCTATGGCTACACCTTC.